This T cell receptor (beta chain) is drawn from a study of early T cells in non-severe SARS-CoV-2 infection. In the study overall: From unsorted whole blood, bulk RNA was sequenced, and the chains remained unpaired.

As part of library construction, unique molecular identifiers were attached to individual cDNA molecules. A single record per CDR3 protein comes from TCRdb applying MiXCR to the 5' RACE reads. The sample has 74,000 or so distinct CDR3 sequences; about 9.9% are singletons. V lost 4 bases and J lost 3, with 4 bases in between. CDR1 LNHDA and CDR2 SQIVND come from the germline V gene (reference sequence). The CDR3 sequence is 11 residues long. Study findings and constraints: Reliance on VDJdb matching favored anti-spike CD8 responses; private and CD4 specificities were missed.

The table lists this clonotype with a few counts. Its antigen remains unknown. This clonotype was sampled from an adult who was a healthcare worker with PCR-confirmed SARS-CoV-2 infection or an uninfected control (not recorded which). What was sequenced was whole blood. The chain is built from TRBV19 and TRBJ2-7, with D hard to call. The CDR3 sequence is CASSNSYEQYF. Here the CDR3 DNA reads TGTGCCAGTAGTAACAGCTACGAGCAGTACTTC.